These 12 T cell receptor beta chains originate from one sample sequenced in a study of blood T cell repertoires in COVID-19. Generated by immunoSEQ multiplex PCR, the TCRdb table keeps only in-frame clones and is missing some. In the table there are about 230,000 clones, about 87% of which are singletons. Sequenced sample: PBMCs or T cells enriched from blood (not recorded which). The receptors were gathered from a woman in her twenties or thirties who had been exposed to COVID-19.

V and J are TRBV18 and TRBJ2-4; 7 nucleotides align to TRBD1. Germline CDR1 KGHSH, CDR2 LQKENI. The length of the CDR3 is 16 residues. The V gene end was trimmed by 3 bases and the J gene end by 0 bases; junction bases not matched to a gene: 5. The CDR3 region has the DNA TGTGCCAGCTCACCTGGCACAGGGGCAGCCAAAAACATTCAGTACTTC. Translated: CASSPGTGAAKNIQYF.

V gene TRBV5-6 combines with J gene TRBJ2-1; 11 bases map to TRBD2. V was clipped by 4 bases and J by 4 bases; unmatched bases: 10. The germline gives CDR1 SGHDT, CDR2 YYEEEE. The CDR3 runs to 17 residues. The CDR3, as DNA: TGTGCCAGCAGCCCCACCTTTACTAGCGGGAGATACAATGAGCAGTTCTTC. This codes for CASSPTFTSGRYNEQFF.

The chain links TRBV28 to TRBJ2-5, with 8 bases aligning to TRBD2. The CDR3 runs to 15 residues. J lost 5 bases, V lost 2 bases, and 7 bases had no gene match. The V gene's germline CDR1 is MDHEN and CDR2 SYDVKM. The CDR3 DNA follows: TGTGCCAGCAGTTTAAGGGCTAGCGGGCGGGAGACCCAGTACTTC. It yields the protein CASSLRASGRETQYF.

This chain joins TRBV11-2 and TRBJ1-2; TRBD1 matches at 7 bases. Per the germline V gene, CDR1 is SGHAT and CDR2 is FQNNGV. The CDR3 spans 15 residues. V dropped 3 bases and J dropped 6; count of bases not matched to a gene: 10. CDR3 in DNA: TGTGCCAGCAGCTTGGGTTTACAGGGGAGGAATGGCTACACCTTC. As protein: CASSLGLQGRNGYTF.

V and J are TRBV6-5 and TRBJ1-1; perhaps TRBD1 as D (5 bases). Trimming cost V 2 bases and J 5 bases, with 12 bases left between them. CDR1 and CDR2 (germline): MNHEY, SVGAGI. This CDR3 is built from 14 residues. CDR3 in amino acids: CASSYGTRGTEAFF. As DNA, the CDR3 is TGTGCCAGCAGTTACGGGACTCGGGGGACTGAAGCTTTCTTT.

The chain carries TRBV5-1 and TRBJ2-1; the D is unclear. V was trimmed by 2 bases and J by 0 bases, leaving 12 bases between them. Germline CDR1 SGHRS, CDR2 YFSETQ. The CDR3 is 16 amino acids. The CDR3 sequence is CASSFTDRSSYNEQFF. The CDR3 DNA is TGCGCCAGCAGCTTCACCGACCGGAGCTCCTACAATGAGCAGTTCTTC.

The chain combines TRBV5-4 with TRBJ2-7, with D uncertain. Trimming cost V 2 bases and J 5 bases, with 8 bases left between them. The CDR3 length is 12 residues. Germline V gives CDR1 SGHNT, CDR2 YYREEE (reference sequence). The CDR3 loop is CASSFGANEQYF. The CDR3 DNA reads TGTGCCAGCAGCTTCGGAGCCAACGAGCAGTACTTC.

The CDR3 loop is CASSIRDRVSVSEAFF. In nucleotides, the CDR3 is TGCGCCAGCAGCATCCGGGACAGGGTTAGTGTCTCTGAAGCTTTCTTT. The V and J genes are TRBV5-1 and TRBJ1-1, with 9 positions matching TRBD1. The CDR3 sequence is 16 residues long. The V gene's germline CDR1 is SGHRS and CDR2 YFSETQ. The V gene end was trimmed by 4 bases and the J gene end by 6 bases; junction bases not matched to a gene: 13.

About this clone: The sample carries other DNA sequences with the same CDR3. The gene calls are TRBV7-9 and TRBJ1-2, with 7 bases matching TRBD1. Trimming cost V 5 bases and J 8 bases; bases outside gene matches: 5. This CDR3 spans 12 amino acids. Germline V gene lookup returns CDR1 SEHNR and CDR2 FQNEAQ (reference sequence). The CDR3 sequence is CASSPDRDGYTF. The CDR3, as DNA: TGTGCCAGCAGCCCAGACAGGGACGGCTACACCTTC.

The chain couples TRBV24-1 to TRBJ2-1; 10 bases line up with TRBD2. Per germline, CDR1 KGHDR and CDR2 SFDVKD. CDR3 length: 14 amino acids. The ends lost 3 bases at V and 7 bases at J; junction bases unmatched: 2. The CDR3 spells CATSDSGRANEQFF. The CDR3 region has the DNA TGTGCCACCAGTGATAGCGGGAGGGCGAATGAGCAGTTCTTC.

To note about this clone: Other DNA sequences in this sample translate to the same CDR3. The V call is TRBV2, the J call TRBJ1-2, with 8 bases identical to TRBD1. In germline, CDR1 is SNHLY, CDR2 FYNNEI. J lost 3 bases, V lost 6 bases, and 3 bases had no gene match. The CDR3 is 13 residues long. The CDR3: CASSGQGDYGYTF. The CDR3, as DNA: TGTGCCAGCAGCGGACAGGGCGACTATGGCTACACCTTC. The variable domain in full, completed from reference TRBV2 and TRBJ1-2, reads EPEVTQTPSHQVTQMGQEVILRCVPISNHLYFYWYRQILGQKVEFLVSFYNNEISEKSEIFDDQFSVERPDGSNFTLKIRSTKLEDSAMYFCASSGQGDYGYTFGSGTRLTVV.

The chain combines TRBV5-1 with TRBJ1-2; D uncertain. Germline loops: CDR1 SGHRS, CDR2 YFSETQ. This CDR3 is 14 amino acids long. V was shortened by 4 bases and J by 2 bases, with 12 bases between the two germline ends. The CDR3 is CASSPRSQNYGYTF. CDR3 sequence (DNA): TGCGCCAGCAGCCCGAGGTCCCAGAACTATGGCTACACCTTC. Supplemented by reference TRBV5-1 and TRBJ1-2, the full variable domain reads KAGVTQTPRYLIKTRGQQVTLSCSPISGHRSVSWYQQTPGQGLQFLFEYFSETQRNKGNFPGRFSGRQFSNSRSEMNVSTLELGDSALYLCASSPRSQNYGYTFGSGTRLTVV.